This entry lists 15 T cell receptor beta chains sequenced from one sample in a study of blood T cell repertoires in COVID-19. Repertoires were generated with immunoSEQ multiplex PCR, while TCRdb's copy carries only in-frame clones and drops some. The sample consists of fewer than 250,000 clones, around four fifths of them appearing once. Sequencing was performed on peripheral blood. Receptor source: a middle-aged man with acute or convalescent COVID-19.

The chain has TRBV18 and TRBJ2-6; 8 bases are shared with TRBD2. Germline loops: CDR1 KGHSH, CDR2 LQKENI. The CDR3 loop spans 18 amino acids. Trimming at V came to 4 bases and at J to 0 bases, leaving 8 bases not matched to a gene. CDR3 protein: CASSQSGGGSSGANVLTF. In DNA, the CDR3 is TGTGCCAGCTCACAAAGCGGCGGGGGGAGCTCTGGGGCCAACGTCCTGACTTTC. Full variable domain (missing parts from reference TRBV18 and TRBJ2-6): NAGVMQNPRHLVRRRGQEARLRCSPMKGHSHVYWYRQLPEEGLKFMVYLQKENIIDESGMPKERFSAEFPKEGPSILRIQQVVRGDSAAYFCASSQSGGGSSGANVLTFGAGSRLTVL.

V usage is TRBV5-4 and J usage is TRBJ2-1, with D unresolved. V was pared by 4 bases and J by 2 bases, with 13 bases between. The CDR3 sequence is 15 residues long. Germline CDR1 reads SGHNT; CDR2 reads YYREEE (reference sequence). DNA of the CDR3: TGTGCCAGCAGCGGTTCTAGTAACCCCTACAATGAGCAGTTCTTC. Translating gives CASSGSSNPYNEQFF. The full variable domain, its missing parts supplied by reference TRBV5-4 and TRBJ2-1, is ETGVTQSPTHLIKTRGQQVTLRCSSQSGHNTVSWYQQALGQGPQFIFQYYREEENGRGNFPPRFSGLQFPNYSSELNVNALELDDSALYLCASSGSSNPYNEQFFGPGTRLTVL.

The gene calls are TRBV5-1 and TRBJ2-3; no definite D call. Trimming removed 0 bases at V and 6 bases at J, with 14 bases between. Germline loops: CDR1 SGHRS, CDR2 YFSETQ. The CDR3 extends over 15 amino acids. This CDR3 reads CASSLGAQMVDTQYF. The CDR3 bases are TGCGCCAGCAGCTTGGGGGCACAAATGGTGGATACGCAGTATTTT.

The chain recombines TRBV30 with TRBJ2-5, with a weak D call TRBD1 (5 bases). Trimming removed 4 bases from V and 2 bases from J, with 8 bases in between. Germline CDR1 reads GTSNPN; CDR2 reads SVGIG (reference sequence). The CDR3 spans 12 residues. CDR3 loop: CAWNAGQETQYF. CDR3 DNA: TGTGCCTGGAATGCAGGGCAAGAGACCCAGTACTTC.

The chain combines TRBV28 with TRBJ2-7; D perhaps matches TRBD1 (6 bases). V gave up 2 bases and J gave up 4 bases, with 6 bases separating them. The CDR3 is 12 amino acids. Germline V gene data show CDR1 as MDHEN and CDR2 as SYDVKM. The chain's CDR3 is CASSLGQYEQYF. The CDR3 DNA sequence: TGTGCCAGCAGTTTAGGACAGTACGAGCAGTACTTC.

Here the CDR3 reads CASSQGTGILGYTF. The CDR3 coding sequence is TGCGCCAGCAGCCAAGGGACAGGCATTCTCGGCTACACCTTC. The chain carries TRBV4-1 and TRBJ1-2; TRBD1 matches 7 bases. With V trimmed by 1 base and J by 8 bases, 7 bases remained unmatched. CDR3 length: 14 residues. Looked up from germline, CDR1 is MGHRA and CDR2 is YSYEKL.

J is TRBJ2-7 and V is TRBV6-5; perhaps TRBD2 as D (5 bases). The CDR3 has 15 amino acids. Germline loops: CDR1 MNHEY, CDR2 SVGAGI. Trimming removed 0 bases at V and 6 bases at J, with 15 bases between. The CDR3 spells CASSYSLSEAGEQYF. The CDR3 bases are TGTGCCAGCAGTTACTCCCTGTCGGAGGCCGGCGAGCAGTACTTC.

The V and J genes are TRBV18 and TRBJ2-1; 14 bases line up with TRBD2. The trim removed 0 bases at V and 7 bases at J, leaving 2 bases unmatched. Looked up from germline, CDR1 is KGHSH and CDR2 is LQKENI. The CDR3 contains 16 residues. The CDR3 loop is CASSPPGTSGSNEQFF. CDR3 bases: TGTGCCAGCTCACCACCCGGGACTAGCGGGAGTAATGAGCAGTTCTTC.

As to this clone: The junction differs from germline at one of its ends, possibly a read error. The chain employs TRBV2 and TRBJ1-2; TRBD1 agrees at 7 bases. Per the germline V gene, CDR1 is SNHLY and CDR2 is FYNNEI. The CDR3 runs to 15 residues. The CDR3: CASREAQGYSYGYTF. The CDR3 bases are TGTGCCAGCAGGGAAGCACAGGGGTATAGCTATGGCTACACCTTC.

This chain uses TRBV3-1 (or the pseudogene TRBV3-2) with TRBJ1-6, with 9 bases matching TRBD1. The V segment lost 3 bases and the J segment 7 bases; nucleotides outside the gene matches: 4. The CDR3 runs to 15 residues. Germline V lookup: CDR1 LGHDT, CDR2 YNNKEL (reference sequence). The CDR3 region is CASSQAGTGNSPLHF. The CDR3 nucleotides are TGTGCCAGCAGCCAGGCCGGGACAGGGAATTCACCCCTCCACTTT.

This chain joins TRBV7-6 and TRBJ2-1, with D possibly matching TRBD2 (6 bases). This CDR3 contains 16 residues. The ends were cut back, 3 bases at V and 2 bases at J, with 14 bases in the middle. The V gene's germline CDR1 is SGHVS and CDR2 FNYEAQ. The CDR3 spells CASSFGLAPAYNEQFF. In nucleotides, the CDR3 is TGTGCCAGCAGCTTCGGGCTAGCGCCTGCCTACAATGAGCAGTTCTTC.

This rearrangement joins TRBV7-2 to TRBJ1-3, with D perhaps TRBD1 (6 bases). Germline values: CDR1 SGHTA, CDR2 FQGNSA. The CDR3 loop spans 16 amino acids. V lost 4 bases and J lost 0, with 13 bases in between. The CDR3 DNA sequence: TGTGCCAGCAGCTCGGCCCAGGACAGCTCTGGAAACACCATATATTTT. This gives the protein CASSSAQDSSGNTIYF. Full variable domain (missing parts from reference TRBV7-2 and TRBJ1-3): GAGVSQSPSNKVTEKGKDVELRCDPISGHTALYWYRQSLGQGLEFLIYFQGNSAPDKSGLPSDRFSAERTGGSVSTLTIQRTQQEDSAVYLCASSSAQDSSGNTIYFGEGSWLTVV.

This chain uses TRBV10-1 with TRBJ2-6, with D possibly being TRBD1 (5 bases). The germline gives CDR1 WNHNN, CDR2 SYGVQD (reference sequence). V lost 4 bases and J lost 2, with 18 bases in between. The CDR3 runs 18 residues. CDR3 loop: CASSAGQGLVTGANVLTF. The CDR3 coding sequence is TGCGCCAGCAGTGCCGGTCAGGGTCTAGTAACTGGGGCCAACGTCCTGACTTTC.

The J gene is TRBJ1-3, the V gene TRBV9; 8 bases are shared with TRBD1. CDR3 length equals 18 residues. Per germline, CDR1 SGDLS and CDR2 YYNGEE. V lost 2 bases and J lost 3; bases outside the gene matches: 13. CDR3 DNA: TGTGCCAGCAGCGTCTCAGCCGGGACAGGTGTTAGTGGAAACACCATATATTTT. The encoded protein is CASSVSAGTGVSGNTIYF. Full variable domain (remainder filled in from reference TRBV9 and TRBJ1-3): DSGVTQTPKHLITATGQRVTLRCSPRSGDLSVYWYQQSLDQGLQFLIQYYNGEERAKGNILERFSAQQFPDLHSELNLSSLELGDSALYFCASSVSAGTGVSGNTIYFGEGSWLTVV.

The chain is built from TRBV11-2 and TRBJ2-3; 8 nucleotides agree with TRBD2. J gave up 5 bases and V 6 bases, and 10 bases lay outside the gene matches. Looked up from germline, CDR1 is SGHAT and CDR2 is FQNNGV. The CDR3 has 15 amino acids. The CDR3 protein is CASRPGLARGDTQYF. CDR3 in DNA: TGTGCCAGCAGACCTGGACTAGCCCGGGGAGATACGCAGTATTTT.